Following are 19 T cell receptor beta chains from one sample sequenced in a study of T cell responses to AZD1222 COVID-19 vaccine. Measured with immunoSEQ multiplex PCR; TCRdb has only the in-frame clones, and not every one. The sample shows about 110,000 clones, 90% of them seen only once. The sample in question was peripheral blood, obtained 28 days after the second AZD1222 dose. The receptors shown here come from an adult who received the AZD1222 COVID-19 vaccine.

This chain's CDR3 is CASSLRARRAEAFF. The CDR3 DNA sequence: TGTGCCAGCAGCTTAAGGGCCCGCCGGGCTGAAGCTTTCTTT. The rearrangement links TRBV7-2 to TRBJ1-1; D is unresolved. Trimming removed 2 bases at V and 6 bases at J, with 13 bases between. Germline CDR1 reads SGHTA; CDR2 reads FQGNSA. The CDR3 runs 14 residues.

This clone was counted a few times. The chain's CDR3 is CASSDTENTEAFF. In nucleotides, the CDR3 is TGTGCCAGCAGTGATACCGAGAACACTGAAGCTTTCTTT. The chain is built from TRBV6-1 and TRBJ1-1; no reliable D call. The CDR3 spans 13 residues. Trimming stripped 3 bases from V and 1 base from J, with 6 bases between. Germline V gene data show CDR1 as MNHNS and CDR2 as SASEGT.

The chain recombines TRBV4-1 with TRBJ1-1; D is unresolved. This CDR3 spans 14 amino acids. CDR1 MGHRA and CDR2 YSYEKL come from the germline V gene. The V and J ends lost 0 bases and 4 bases respectively, with 9 bases between them. CDR3 residues: CASSQDSGSTEAFF. The CDR3 nucleotides are TGCGCCAGCAGCCAAGATTCTGGGTCCACTGAAGCTTTCTTT.

This clone appeared once. The rearrangement uses TRBV19 and TRBJ2-1; the D is unclear. Per germline, CDR1 LNHDA and CDR2 SQIVND (reference sequence). There are 15 residues in the CDR3. The V gene lost 2 bases and the J gene lost 6 bases, with 14 bases spanning the gap. The CDR3 is CASSIFSGSFNEQFF. DNA for the CDR3: TGTGCCAGTAGTATATTCTCCGGGTCATTCAATGAGCAGTTCTTC.

The chain carries TRBV29-1 and TRBJ2-5, with TRBD2 identical over 11 bases. Per the germline V gene, CDR1 is SQVTM and CDR2 is ANQGSEA. The V segment lost 4 bases and the J segment 2 bases; nucleotides outside the gene matches: 3. The CDR3 loop spans 14 amino acids. CDR3 residues: CSVGLAGGQETQYF. The CDR3 region has the DNA TGCAGCGTTGGGCTAGCGGGGGGTCAAGAGACCCAGTACTTC.

Only one count was recorded for this clone. The CDR3 region has the DNA TGTGCCAGCAGCCAAGGGGGACAGGGCTATGAAAAACTGTTTTTT. Its translation is CASSQGGQGYEKLFF. The genes are TRBV7-6 and TRBJ1-4, with 9 bases aligning to TRBD1. The CDR3 runs to 15 residues. The V and J ends lost 5 bases and 6 bases, in that order; junction bases with no gene match: 7. CDR1 and CDR2 (germline): SGHVS, FNYEAQ.

This chain uses TRBV7-3 with TRBJ2-5; D tentatively reads TRBD1 or TRBD2 (5 bases each). V lost 3 bases and J lost 4, with 12 bases in between. Germline V gene lookup returns CDR1 SGHTA and CDR2 FQGTGA. The CDR3 extends over 14 amino acids. CDR3 sequence: CASSFTGGVETQYF. Written as DNA, the CDR3 is TGTGCCAGCAGCTTTACAGGAGGTGTAGAGACCCAGTACTTC.

V gene TRBV18 combines with J gene TRBJ2-5; D might be TRBD1 (5 bases). Germline V gene sequence: CDR1 KGHSH, CDR2 LQKENI. V was shortened by 0 bases and J by 7 bases, with 18 bases between the two germline ends. The CDR3 contains 16 residues. CDR3: CASSPPWQGESGTQYF. CDR3 sequence (DNA): TGTGCCAGCTCACCACCTTGGCAAGGGGAATCGGGGACCCAGTACTTC. The full variable domain, its missing parts supplied by reference TRBV18 and TRBJ2-5, is NAGVMQNPRHLVRRRGQEARLRCSPMKGHSHVYWYRQLPEEGLKFMVYLQKENIIDESGMPKERFSAEFPKEGPSILRIQQVVRGDSAAYFCASSPPWQGESGTQYFGPGTRLLVL.

The rearrangement links TRBV2 to TRBJ2-7; no reliable D call. Germline V CDR1 and CDR2: SNHLY, FYNNEI. V was pared by 6 bases and J by 3 bases, with 9 bases between. The CDR3 is 12 amino acids. The CDR3 loop reads CASRTGFYEQYF. The CDR3 coding sequence is TGTGCCAGCAGGACCGGCTTCTACGAGCAGTACTTC.

The rearrangement uses TRBV6-6 and TRBJ1-1; D possibly corresponds to TRBD1 (5 bases). Trimming cost V 7 bases and J 1 base, with 10 bases left between them. Germline V gives CDR1 MNHNY, CDR2 SVGAGI (reference sequence). This CDR3 contains 13 residues. The CDR3 region has the DNA TGTGCCAGCAACTCACAGGAGAACACTGAAGCTTTCTTT. It specifies CASNSQENTEAFF.

Sample share makes this clone medium-sized (0.01 to 0.1%). V gene TRBV6-5 combines with J gene TRBJ2-1; no reliable D call. The V end lost 3 bases, the J end lost 8 bases, and 11 bases lay between the germline ends. The CDR3 length is 13 residues. Germline V lookup: CDR1 MNHEY, CDR2 SVGAGI. CDR3 loop: CASSYSKGHEQFF. CDR3 DNA sequence: TGTGCCAGCAGTTATAGTAAGGGCCATGAGCAGTTCTTC.

The chain joins TRBV4-3 to TRBJ1-2, with D perhaps matching TRBD1 (5 bases). CDR1 is LGHNA, CDR2 YSLEER, per germline. The CDR3 spans 14 residues. V lost 1 base and J 2 bases, leaving 8 bases between the germline ends. The CDR3 loop reads CASSQVGVNYGYTF. CDR3 nucleotide sequence: TGCGCCAGCAGCCAAGTGGGGGTGAACTATGGCTACACCTTC.

The chain employs TRBV6-5 and TRBJ2-7; 10 nucleotides align to TRBD1. The trim removed 6 bases at V and 6 bases at J, leaving 8 bases unmatched. CDR1 is MNHEY, CDR2 SVGAGI, per germline. This CDR3 comprises 14 residues. Here the CDR3 reads CASSTGQGVIEQYF. CDR3 DNA sequence: TGTGCCAGCAGCACCGGACAGGGGGTAATCGAGCAGTACTTC.

The chain uses TRBV12-3 or TRBV12-4 and TRBJ2-1, with D tentatively TRBD2 (5 bases). The V gene lost 3 bases and the J gene lost 15 bases, with 18 bases spanning the gap. This CDR3 contains 13 residues. CDR3 sequence: CASSFLVGRKLFF. The CDR3 coding sequence is TGTGCCAGCAGTTTCCTAGTGGGGAGAAAACTGTTCTTC.

This rearrangement joins TRBV30 to TRBJ1-4; perhaps TRBD1 as D (5 bases). This CDR3 has 13 amino acids. The germline V gene encodes CDR1 GTSNPN and CDR2 SVGIG (reference sequence). The V end was cut by 6 bases, the J end by 8 bases, with 16 bases between. CDR3 protein: CACHRDPSEKLFF. In DNA, the CDR3 is TGTGCCTGTCACCGGGACCCAAGCGAAAAACTGTTTTTT. The full variable domain, its missing parts supplied by reference TRBV30 and TRBJ1-4, is SQTIHQWPATLVQPVGSPLSLECTVEGTSNPNLYWYRQAAGRGLQLLFYSVGIGQISSEVPQNLSASRPQDRQFILSSKKLLLSDSGFYLCACHRDPSEKLFFGSGTQLSVL.

V gene TRBV6-6 combines with J gene TRBJ1-4; D remains ambiguous. Germline V gene data show CDR1 as MNHNY and CDR2 as SVGAGI (reference sequence). The CDR3 runs 12 residues. V was pared by 8 bases and J by 8 bases, with 12 bases between. The CDR3, as DNA: TGTGCCAGCGGGAAATGGGGAGAAAAACTGTTTTTT. It yields the protein CASGKWGEKLFF.

The chain couples TRBV9 to TRBJ2-6, with D possibly TRBD1 on 6 matching bases. The CDR3 loop spans 16 amino acids. The V and J ends lost 1 base and 4 bases respectively, with 12 bases between them. CDR1 is SGDLS, CDR2 YYNGEE, per germline. CDR3 sequence reads: CASSVRTGTGANVLTF. The CDR3 bases are TGTGCCAGCAGCGTAAGAACAGGGACCGGGGCCAACGTCCTGACTTTC. Based on the CDR3 plus reference TRBV9 and TRBJ2-6, the full variable domain is DSGVTQTPKHLITATGQRVTLRCSPRSGDLSVYWYQQSLDQGLQFLIQYYNGEERAKGNILERFSAQQFPDLHSELNLSSLELGDSALYFCASSVRTGTGANVLTFGAGSRLTVL.

The sample holds one count of this clone. The same CDR3 arises from other DNA sequences in this sample as well. The chain has TRBV5-6 and TRBJ1-4, with D perhaps matching TRBD1 (6 bases). The CDR3 extends over 16 amino acids. The germline gives CDR1 SGHDT, CDR2 YYEEEE. Trimming removed 3 bases at V and 0 bases at J, with 12 bases between. CDR3 nucleotide sequence: TGTGCCAGCAGCTGGGGTAGGGGGGCAACTAATGAAAAACTGTTTTTT. Protein sequence: CASSWGRGATNEKLFF.

The CDR3 is CATSDLGASGRSYNEQFF. The DNA for the CDR3 is TGTGCCACCAGTGATTTAGGGGCTAGCGGACGCTCCTACAATGAGCAGTTCTTC. This chain uses TRBV24-1 with TRBJ2-1; 7 bases line up with TRBD2. Per the germline V gene, CDR1 is KGHDR and CDR2 is SFDVKD. The CDR3 covers 18 residues. The trim removed 1 base at V and 0 bases at J, leaving 8 bases unmatched.